These T cell receptor beta chains were read from a single sample in a study of blood T cell repertoires in COVID-19. Measured with immunoSEQ multiplex PCR; TCRdb has only the in-frame clones, and not every one. The sample lists approximately 250,000 clones, under 95% occurring once. The sample taken for sequencing was PBMCs or T cells enriched from blood (not recorded which). The source of these receptors is a middle-aged man who had been exposed to COVID-19. Each CDR3 is given with its conserved first and last residue. The order of the fields is V gene, D gene, CDR3 length, J gene, clone size, CDR3 DNA, CDR3 protein. The D gene is left open where the match is weak. Clone size appears in some rows only: once, few, many, or a class for an expanded clone.

>TRBV28|.|12|TRBJ2-1|once
TGTGCCAGCAGACCAGCGTACAATGAGCAGTTCTTC
CASRPAYNEQFF
>TRBV9|.|15|TRBJ1-3|.
TGTGCCAGCAGCGTAGCTTCCCTCTCTGGAAACACCATATATTTT
CASSVASLSGNTIYF
>TRBV10-3|TRBD2|14|TRBJ2-7|.
TGTGCCATCAGTGTGACTAGCGGCTCCTACGAGCAGTACTTC
CAISVTSGSYEQYF
>TRBV18|TRBD1|13|TRBJ1-5|few
TGTGCCAGCTCACAAGGGGGCGGGCGGCCCCAGCATTTT
CASSQGGGRPQHF
>TRBV19|.|13|TRBJ2-5|.
TGTGCCAGTAGTGGGACTTGGGAAGTGACCCAGTACTTC
CASSGTWEVTQYF
>TRBV6-6|TRBD1|18|TRBJ1-1|.
TGTGCCAGCAGTCCCCGCGGGACAGGGAGGGCTTTATACACTGAAGCTTTCTTT
CASSPRGTGRALYTEAFF
>TRBV7-9|TRBD2|16|TRBJ2-1|.
TGTGCCAGCAGCTCCCCGACTAGCGGGGTTTACAATGAGCAGTTCTTC
CASSSPTSGVYNEQFF
>TRBV6-5|.|15|TRBJ1-1|.
TGTGCCAGCAGTCTGGACAGCGGAGTGAACACTGAAGCTTTCTTT
CASSLDSGVNTEAFF
>TRBV30|TRBD1|16|TRBJ1-1|.
TGTGCCTGGAGTCAACAGGGGGGGGTAGTGAACACTGAAGCTTTCTTT
CAWSQQGGVVNTEAFF
>TRBV4-1|.|14|TRBJ2-2|.
TGCGCCAGCAGCCAAGTCGGCCGCGGAGGGGAGCTGTTTTTT
CASSQVGRGGELFF
>TRBV6-2/TRBV6-3|TRBD1|13|TRBJ2-5|.
TGTGCCAGCAGTCGGGACAGCCAAGAGACCCAGTACTTC
CASSRDSQETQYF
>TRBV12-3/TRBV12-4|TRBD1|13|TRBJ1-5|few
TGTGCCAGCGAGAACAGGGGAAGAGGGCCCCAGCATTTT
CASENRGRGPQHF
>TRBV24-1|.|12|TRBJ1-1|once
TGTGCCACCAGTCAAGGGAGAGGTGAAGCTTTCTTT
CATSQGRGEAFF
>TRBV27|.|14|TRBJ1-2|.
TGTGCCAGCAGTTTAAGGGGGTCTAACTATGGCTACACCTTC
CASSLRGSNYGYTF
>TRBV28|TRBD2|17|TRBJ2-7|.
TGTGCCAGCACTAAGGGTAGGACTAGCGGTATAACCTACGAGCAGTACTTC
CASTKGRTSGITYEQYF
>TRBV19|TRBD2|16|TRBJ2-2|few
TGTGCCAGCAATACCTTACTAGCGGAGAACACCGGGGAGCTGTTTTTT
CASNTLLAENTGELFF
>TRBV9|TRBD2|19|TRBJ2-3|.
TGTGCCAGCAGCGAGGATGATCCTGGACTAGCGGGATTTACGGATACGCAGTATTTT
CASSEDDPGLAGFTDTQYF
>TRBV19|.|13|TRBJ1-2|few
TGTGCCAGTAGACCCGGGACTAACTATGGCTACACCTTC
CASRPGTNYGYTF
>TRBV18|.|15|TRBJ2-7|once
TGTGCCAGCTCACCACCGGGACAACAAGCACACGAGCAGTACTTC
CASSPPGQQAHEQYF
>TRBV13|.|15|TRBJ2-7|.
TGTGCCAGCAGCAAGGGACCCTGGGGGGCCTACGAGCAGTACTTC
CASSKGPWGAYEQYF
>TRBV5-1|TRBD2|16|TRBJ2-3|.
TGCGCCAGCAGCTTGTCACCTAGCGGGAGCACAGATACGCAGTATTTT
CASSLSPSGSTDTQYF
>TRBV2|.|12|TRBJ2-2|.
TGTGCCAGCTCTCAGGGGACCGGGGAGCTGTTTTTT
CASSQGTGELFF
>TRBV9|TRBD1|14|TRBJ1-2|.
TGTGCCAGCAGCGCTTATCAGGGGGCGCGGGGCTACACCTTC
CASSAYQGARGYTF
>TRBV4-1|.|15|TRBJ2-1|.
TGCGCCAGCAGCCAATACGGACTACCGAACAATGAGCAGTTCTTC
CASSQYGLPNNEQFF
>TRBV6-4|TRBD2|20|TRBJ2-2|.
TGTGCCAGCAGTCCCGGGGCCGGGAGACTAGCGGGAGGAAACACCGGGGAGCTGTTTTTT
CASSPGAGRLAGGNTGELFF
>TRBV21-1|.|15|TRBJ2-1|.
TGTGCCAGCAGCAAAGAGGGACAGGGAACCGGAGAGCAGTTCTTC
CASSKEGQGTGEQFF
>TRBV30|TRBD1|15|TRBJ1-1|.
TGTGCCTCTCAATCGATTCGACAGGGGCGAACTGAAGCTTTCTTT
CASQSIRQGRTEAFF
>TRBV11-2|.|14|TRBJ1-4|.
TGTGCCAGCAGCTTAGGGGGGCCTGGTGAAAAACTGTTTTTT
CASSLGGPGEKLFF
>TRBV28|TRBD1|16|TRBJ1-1|.
TGTGCCAGCAGTTTCGTCAGGGGGCACATGAACACTGAAGCTTTCTTT
CASSFVRGHMNTEAFF
>TRBV18|TRBD2|17|TRBJ2-7|.
TGTGCCAGCTCACCTCGTCTGGGGCTAGCGGGTTTCTACGAGCAGTACTTC
CASSPRLGLAGFYEQYF
>TRBV7-9|.|15|TRBJ2-7|.
TGTGCCAGCAGCTACGGACAGCTTTCAATCTACGAGCAGTACTTC
CASSYGQLSIYEQYF
>TRBV9|TRBD2|14|TRBJ2-3|.
TGTGCCAGCGGCCCGGGACTAGCGGGAGATACGCAGTATTTT
CASGPGLAGDTQYF
>TRBV10-1|TRBD2|13|TRBJ2-1|.
TGCGCAGCGAATAGCGGGATGTTGAATGAGCAGTTCTTC
CAANSGMLNEQFF
>TRBV18|TRBD2|14|TRBJ2-5|.
TGTGCCAGCTCACAGAAGCGGGGACAAGAGACCCAGTACTTC
CASSQKRGQETQYF
>TRBV7-9|TRBD1|15|TRBJ2-2|.
TGTGCCAGCAGCCAGGGACAGGTCCGAACCGGGGAGCTGTTTTTT
CASSQGQVRTGELFF
>TRBV28|.|12|TRBJ2-1|.
TGTGCCAGCAGTCTGCCTAGTGTTGAGCAGTTCTTC
CASSLPSVEQFF
>TRBV12-3/TRBV12-4|TRBD1|13|TRBJ1-5|once
TGTGCCACCCAAGACAGGGGCAATCAGCCCCAGCATTTT
CATQDRGNQPQHF
>TRBV28|.|18|TRBJ2-1|.
TGTGCCAGCAGTGCCCATGGCCGGACAGGGAGGGGTGTTGATGAGCAGTTCTTC
CASSAHGRTGRGVDEQFF
>TRBV6-2/TRBV6-3|TRBD2|15|TRBJ2-1|.
TGTGCCAGCAGCCCTCTAGCGGGGGGGGTGGATGAGCAGTTCTTC
CASSPLAGGVDEQFF
>TRBV28|.|14|TRBJ2-1|.
TGTGCCAGCAGTTTTGGTAGCTCCTACAATGAGCAGTTCTTC
CASSFGSSYNEQFF
>TRBV5-4|TRBD2|16|TRBJ2-5|.
TGTGCCAGCAGCTCCAGGACTAGCGGAGGGAAAGAGACCCAGTACTTC
CASSSRTSGGKETQYF
>TRBV12-5|.|17|TRBJ1-5|.
TGTGCTAGTGGCTACATCCTCGGCCAGGCTTACAATCAGCCCCAGCATTTT
CASGYILGQAYNQPQHF